The 32 T cell receptor beta chains presented below share a single source sample, sequenced in a study of cytomegalovirus exposure and HLA in healthy donors. It was with 60 Vbeta and 13 Jbeta primers that the PCR ran. Method: immunoSEQ multiplex PCR; TCRdb's copy keeps in-frame clones and lacks some. This table holds some 270,000 clones, roughly 91% found once. The sequenced sample was PBMCs. Receptors were obtained from a girl aged 2 to 9 in good health and CMV-seronegative.

In this sample, this clone turned up a few times. The V and J genes are TRBV9 and TRBJ2-1; maybe TRBD1 (5 bases). Deletions cut 4 bases from V and 2 bases from J, with 16 bases between. The germline gives CDR1 SGDLS, CDR2 YYNGEE. The CDR3 loop spans 16 amino acids. CDR3 residues: CASSRVLGATYNEQFF. The CDR3 DNA follows: TGTGCCAGCAGCCGCGTGTTAGGGGCGACCTACAATGAGCAGTTCTTC. Together with reference TRBV9 and TRBJ2-1, the CDR3 gives the full variable domain: DSGVTQTPKHLITATGQRVTLRCSPRSGDLSVYWYQQSLDQGLQFLIQYYNGEERAKGNILERFSAQQFPDLHSELNLSSLELGDSALYFCASSRVLGATYNEQFFGPGTRLTVL.

The rearrangement links TRBV9 to TRBJ2-5, with TRBD2 matching over 7 bases. After removal of 1 base from V and 5 bases from J, the junction contained 8 bases not matched to a gene. This CDR3 spans 15 amino acids. CDR1 and CDR2 (germline): SGDLS, YYNGEE. CDR3 in amino acids: CASSVNPTSVETQYF. For the CDR3, the DNA is TGTGCCAGCAGCGTAAACCCAACTAGCGTCGAGACCCAGTACTTC.

The V gene is TRBV19, the J gene TRBJ2-5; 7 positions agree with TRBD2. The DNA matches TRBJ2-7 better at its end, which makes the J call doubtful. Germline loops: CDR1 LNHDA, CDR2 SQIVND (reference sequence). The CDR3 loop spans 15 amino acids. CDR3 region: CASSIEAGVNYEQYF. CDR3 in DNA: TGTGCCAGTAGTATCGAGGCGGGAGTAAACTACGAGCAGTACTTC.

The CDR3 nucleotides read TGTGCCAGCAGCTCAATAGACAGGGGCTATGGCCAGCCCCAGCATTTT. Translated: CASSSIDRGYGQPQHF. The chain joins TRBV7-9 to TRBJ1-5; 8 positions match TRBD1. The germline CDR1 and CDR2 sequences are SEHNR and FQNEAQ (reference sequence). CDR3 length: 16 residues. The V gene end was trimmed by 4 bases and the J gene end by 7 bases; junction bases not matched to a gene: 12.

This chain uses TRBV19 with TRBJ1-1, with a tentative D call TRBD1 (5 bases). The CDR3 loop spans 13 amino acids. CDR1 is LNHDA and CDR2 is SQIVND in the germline V gene (reference sequence). V was clipped by 1 base and J by 5 bases, with 8 bases between them. The CDR3 spells CASSIVRGTEAFF. The CDR3 DNA reads as TGTGCCAGTAGTATAGTCCGGGGGACTGAAGCTTTCTTT.

The CDR3 bases are TGTGCCAGCTCACCGGGGACAGGGACTGGAAACACCATATATTTT. The encoded protein is CASSPGTGTGNTIYF. The chain employs TRBV18 and TRBJ1-3; 9 nucleotides line up with TRBD1. Germline assignment: CDR1 KGHSH and CDR2 LQKENI. V shed 3 bases and J 2 bases; nucleotides not matched to a gene: 2. This CDR3 is 15 amino acids long.

The chain has TRBV6-1 and TRBJ1-1; D is possibly TRBD1 (5 bases). The CDR3 runs to 14 residues. Trimming took 6 bases from V and 3 from J, leaving 14 bases between them. The germline V gene has CDR1 MNHNS and CDR2 SASEGT. CDR3 in amino acids: CASSTPGVYTEAFF. The CDR3 bases are TGTGCCAGCAGCACGCCGGGGGTTTACACTGAAGCTTTCTTT.

With respect to this clone: A read error may account for a junction end that differs from germline. The rearrangement joins TRBV2 to TRBJ1-2, with TRBD1 identical over 9 bases. The CDR3 is 14 residues long. The V gene's germline CDR1 is SNHLY and CDR2 FYNNEI. DNA for the CDR3: TGTGCCAGCAGTCAAGCGCCGGGACAGGGTGTGTTCACCTTC. Amino acid sequence: CASSQAPGQGVFTF.

This rearrangement joins TRBV28 to TRBJ1-2, with D maybe TRBD1 (6 bases). The germline V gene encodes CDR1 MDHEN and CDR2 SYDVKM. The CDR3 runs 15 residues. Trimming stripped 7 bases from V and 7 bases from J, with 22 bases between. In DNA form, the CDR3 reads TGTGCCAGCACCCTGACCGACCGGAGAGGGGGTGGCTACACCTTC. Residues: CASTLTDRRGGGYTF.

J is TRBJ2-1 and V is TRBV5-1; maybe TRBD2 (7 bases). The CDR3 has 14 amino acids. Germline CDR1 is SGHRS and CDR2 is YFSETQ. V was pared by 4 bases and J by 8 bases, with 16 bases between. The CDR3 DNA is TGCGCCAGCAGCCCGGAGGGGGGGGTCCATGAGCAGTTCTTC. Amino acid sequence: CASSPEGGVHEQFF.

The genes are TRBV2 and TRBJ1-6; 7 positions match TRBD1. Germline values: CDR1 SNHLY, CDR2 FYNNEI. This CDR3 region has 13 residues. Germline trimming cut 4 bases from V and 9 bases from J; bases unmatched to any gene: 3. DNA for the CDR3: TGTGCCAGCAGTGGACAGGGTTCTTCACCCCTCCACTTT. Translation: CASSGQGSSPLHF.

The chain couples TRBV13 to TRBJ2-7; tentative D call: TRBD1 (6 bases). The CDR3 has 15 amino acids. Germline loops: CDR1 PRHDT, CDR2 FYEKMQ (reference sequence). Trimming took 6 bases from V and 0 from J, leaving 15 bases between them. The CDR3 reads CASRNRQENSYEQYF. The CDR3 bases are TGTGCCAGCAGAAATCGACAGGAGAACTCCTACGAGCAGTACTTC.

This chain joins TRBV7-9 and TRBJ2-3; unclear D gene. This CDR3 is 12 amino acids long. V was pared by 1 base and J by 4 bases, with 3 bases between. Germline CDR1 reads SEHNR; CDR2 reads FQNEAQ (reference sequence). In DNA form, the CDR3 reads TGTGCCAGCAGCTTAGTAGCAGATACGCAGTATTTT. Protein sequence: CASSLVADTQYF.

Note on this clone: An end of the junction differs from the germline gene, which may be a read error. This rearrangement joins TRBV7-7 to TRBJ1-2, with TRBD1 as a possible D gene (5 bases). Germline values: CDR1 SSHAT, CDR2 FNYEAQ (reference sequence). This CDR3 region has 14 residues. For the CDR3, the DNA is TGTGCTAGCACCCCCATCGGAACAGGCGGAGGCTACACCTTC. It codes for CASTPIGTGGGYTF.

V and J are TRBV18 and TRBJ2-4; 9 nucleotides line up with TRBD2. CDR3 length: 14 amino acids. Germline V gives CDR1 KGHSH, CDR2 LQKENI. Trimming at V came to 3 bases and at J to 7 bases, leaving 4 bases not matched to a gene. The DNA for the CDR3 is TGTGCCAGCTCACCGGCGGGGGGGCCGAACATTCAGTACTTC. As protein: CASSPAGGPNIQYF.

The rearrangement uses TRBV19 and TRBJ1-2; D not resolved. V dropped 6 bases and J dropped 8 bases, with 22 bases sitting between them. Germline values: CDR1 LNHDA, CDR2 SQIVND (reference sequence). The CDR3 spans 15 residues. The CDR3 DNA follows: TGTGCCAGTAGCCCCACTCACAGTCCCCTCCACGGCTACACCTTC. The encoded protein is CASSPTHSPLHGYTF.

The J gene is TRBJ1-5, the V gene TRBV27, with no clear D. Germline V lookup: CDR1 MNHEY, CDR2 SMNVEV (reference sequence). V was clipped by 5 bases and J by 0 bases, with 8 bases between them. The CDR3 runs to 14 residues. The CDR3 coding sequence is TGTGCCAGCAGTCGAGAAAATAGCAATCAGCCCCAGCATTTT. Amino acid sequence: CASSRENSNQPQHF.

The chain combines TRBV28 with TRBJ1-4, with 9 positions matching TRBD1. CDR3 length equals 14 residues. V lost 6 bases and J lost 7; bases outside the gene matches: 6. Germline V gene sequence: CDR1 MDHEN, CDR2 SYDVKM. CDR3 protein: CASSEDRGVEKLFF. The CDR3 coding sequence is TGTGCCAGCAGCGAGGACAGGGGAGTTGAAAAACTGTTTTTT.

The chain uses TRBV19 and TRBJ2-7, with 10 bases aligning to TRBD2. Per germline, CDR1 LNHDA and CDR2 SQIVND (reference sequence). CDR3 length equals 14 residues. Trimming took 3 bases from V and 6 from J; bases not matched to a gene: 5. CDR3 loop: CASSIAGTSVEQYF. CDR3 nucleotide sequence: TGTGCCAGTAGTATCGCCGGGACTAGCGTCGAGCAGTACTTC.

The J gene is TRBJ2-4, the V gene TRBV2; D gene ambiguous. Deletions cut 3 bases from V and 1 base from J, with 4 bases between. This CDR3 region has 13 residues. From germline, CDR1 is SNHLY and CDR2 FYNNEI. The CDR3 DNA reads as TGTGCCAGCAGTGACAGGGCCAAAAACATTCAGTACTTC. As protein: CASSDRAKNIQYF.

The chain uses TRBV5-8 and TRBJ2-7; 9 bases are a match to TRBD1. There are 13 residues in the CDR3. The germline CDR1 and CDR2 sequences are SGHTS and YDEGEE. V lost 4 bases, J lost 8 bases, and 7 bases stayed unmatched. The CDR3 DNA reads TGTGCCAGCAGCGACGGGACAGGGTATCAGCAGTACTTC. Its translation: CASSDGTGYQQYF.

The chain couples TRBV6-5 to TRBJ2-2; 8 bases map to TRBD2. CDR3 length: 15 amino acids. Germline V gene lookup returns CDR1 MNHEY and CDR2 SVGAGI. Germline trimming cut 5 bases from V and 5 bases from J; bases unmatched to any gene: 7. The CDR3 sequence: CASSKLAGRTGELFF. In DNA form, the CDR3 reads TGTGCCAGCAGTAAATTAGCGGGACGAACCGGGGAGCTGTTTTTT.

The chain employs TRBV30 and TRBJ2-1; 15 bases agree with TRBD2. The length of the CDR3 is 20 residues. Trimming cost V 0 bases and J 4 bases; bases outside gene matches: 13. CDR1 is GTSNPN and CDR2 is SVGIG in the germline V gene (reference sequence). CDR3 nucleotides: TGTGCCTGGAGTGTATCCCGGACTAGCGGGAGGGCTGGGTCTTACAATGAGCAGTTCTTC. It is translated as CAWSVSRTSGRAGSYNEQFF.

This chain joins TRBV11-3 and TRBJ2-1; D call uncertain. Germline assignment: CDR1 SGHNT and CDR2 YENEEA. V was pared by 1 base and J by 0 bases, with 4 bases between. The CDR3 is 14 residues long. CDR3 DNA sequence: TGTGCCAGCAGCTTAGGTAGCTCCTACAATGAGCAGTTCTTC. Translation gives CASSLGSSYNEQFF.

The chain uses TRBV7-2 and TRBJ2-7, with a possible D match to TRBD2 (7 bases). The germline V gene encodes CDR1 SGHTA and CDR2 FQGNSA. CDR3 length equals 14 residues. The ends were cut back, 3 bases at V and 4 bases at J, with 13 bases in the middle. The DNA for the CDR3 is TGTGCCAGCAGCTTCTGGCGGGGGCGGTACGAGCAGTACTTC. Translating it yields CASSFWRGRYEQYF.

The CDR3 loop reads CANLYEQYF. The CDR3 coding sequence is TGCGCCAATCTCTACGAGCAGTACTTC. The chain couples TRBV5-1 to TRBJ2-7; D not resolved. Per germline, CDR1 SGHRS and CDR2 YFSETQ. The V and J ends lost 9 bases and 3 bases respectively, with 4 bases between them. The length of the CDR3 is 9 residues.

This chain links TRBV5-6 with TRBJ1-6, with 9 bases that match TRBD1. CDR1 is SGHDT and CDR2 is YYEEEE in the germline V gene. Trimming removed 6 bases from V and 10 bases from J; junction bases left unmatched: 8. CDR3 length: 14 residues. CDR3 loop: CASIPGQGHSPLHF. The CDR3 DNA follows: TGTGCCAGCATACCGGGACAGGGTCACTCACCCCTCCACTTT.

A few counts support this clone. The V and J genes are TRBV30 and TRBJ1-6; no clear D. CDR1 is GTSNPN, CDR2 SVGIG, per germline (reference sequence). Trimming took 0 bases from V and 9 from J, leaving 12 bases between them. The CDR3 totals 14 residues. CDR3 in amino acids: CAWSVLEGGSPLHF. The DNA for the CDR3 is TGTGCCTGGAGTGTACTGGAGGGCGGTTCACCCCTCCACTTT. Complete variable domain (other parts from reference TRBV30 and TRBJ1-6): SQTIHQWPATLVQPVGSPLSLECTVEGTSNPNLYWYRQAAGRGLQLLFYSVGIGQISSEVPQNLSASRPQDRQFILSSKKLLLSDSGFYLCAWSVLEGGSPLHFGNGTRLTVT.

V is TRBV18 and J is TRBJ1-1; D is unclear. The CDR3 has 14 amino acids. With 3 bases removed from V and 1 base from J, the gap between germline ends came to 9 bases. From germline, CDR1 is KGHSH and CDR2 LQKENI. The CDR3 spells CASSPFSGNTEAFF. CDR3 in DNA: TGTGCCAGCTCACCGTTCTCGGGGAACACTGAAGCTTTCTTT.

The chain links TRBV5-4 to TRBJ1-4; 9 bases match TRBD1. CDR3 length: 17 residues. Unmatched junction bases numbered 7, after V lost 4 bases and J lost 0 bases. Per germline, CDR1 SGHNT and CDR2 YYREEE (reference sequence). The CDR3 region is CASSPDRGLTTNEKLFF. The CDR3 coding sequence is TGTGCCAGCAGCCCGGACAGGGGCCTAACAACTAATGAAAAACTGTTTTTT.

The chain carries TRBV27 and TRBJ1-5, with TRBD1 matching over 7 bases. Germline assignment: CDR1 MNHEY and CDR2 SMNVEV (reference sequence). Trimming at V came to 4 bases and at J to 1 base, leaving 13 bases not matched to a gene. This CDR3 is 18 amino acids long. The CDR3 sequence is CASSSIRTGFTSNQPQHF. The CDR3 DNA reads as TGTGCCAGCAGTTCAATTAGGACAGGTTTCACGAGCAATCAGCCCCAGCATTTT.

The chain couples TRBV27 to TRBJ2-7; D is unresolved. This CDR3 is built from 11 residues. Germline lookup yields CDR1 MNHEY and CDR2 SMNVEV (reference sequence). Trimming cost V 5 bases and J 3 bases, with 5 bases left between them. The CDR3 DNA reads as TGTGCCAGCAGTCCTTACTACGAGCAGTACTTC. Translation: CASSPYYEQYF.